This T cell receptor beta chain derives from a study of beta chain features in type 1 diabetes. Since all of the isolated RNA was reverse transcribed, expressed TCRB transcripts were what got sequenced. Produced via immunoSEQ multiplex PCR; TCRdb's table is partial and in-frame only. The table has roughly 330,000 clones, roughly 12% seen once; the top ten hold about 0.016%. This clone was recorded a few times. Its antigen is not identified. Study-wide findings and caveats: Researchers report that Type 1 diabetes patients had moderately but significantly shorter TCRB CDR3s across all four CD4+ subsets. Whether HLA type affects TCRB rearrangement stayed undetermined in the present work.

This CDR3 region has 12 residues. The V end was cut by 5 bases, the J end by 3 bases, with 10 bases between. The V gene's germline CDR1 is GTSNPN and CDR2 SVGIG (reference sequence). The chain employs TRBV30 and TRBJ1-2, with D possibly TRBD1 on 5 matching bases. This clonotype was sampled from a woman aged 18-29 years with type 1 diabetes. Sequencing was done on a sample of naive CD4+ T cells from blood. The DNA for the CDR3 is TGTGCCTGGGAGAGGGACTACTATGGCTACACCTTC. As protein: CAWERDYYGYTF.